The T cell receptor beta chain under discussion was sequenced for a study of blood T cells in healthy people across ages. A second PCR, run for roughly 7 to 12 cycles, used a sample-barcoded 5' primer plus a J-beta primer mix. MiXCR was run by TCRdb on the 5' RACE reads, yielding one entry per CDR3 protein. The sample gives more than 600,000 distinct CDR3 sequences, around 25% of which show up once; 9% to 9.5% is in the top ten. The length of the CDR3 is 17 residues. Germline loops: CDR1 SQVTM, CDR2 ANQGSEA. J lost 4 bases, V lost 7 bases, and 14 bases had no gene match. These same data were also listed under a study on T cells of mothers and their children. From that second work: Related pairs of mothers and children showed slightly higher, non-significant overlap versus unrelated pairs.

The sequence derives from a boy aged 5-17 years in good health. Sequencing input: blood. J is TRBJ2-5 and V is TRBV29-1; 14 bases line up with TRBD2. The CDR3 nucleotides are TGCAGCGCAACCGGGACTAGCGGGAGAGGGCCGGGAGAGACCCAGTACTTC. Translating it yields CSATGTSGRGPGETQYF.